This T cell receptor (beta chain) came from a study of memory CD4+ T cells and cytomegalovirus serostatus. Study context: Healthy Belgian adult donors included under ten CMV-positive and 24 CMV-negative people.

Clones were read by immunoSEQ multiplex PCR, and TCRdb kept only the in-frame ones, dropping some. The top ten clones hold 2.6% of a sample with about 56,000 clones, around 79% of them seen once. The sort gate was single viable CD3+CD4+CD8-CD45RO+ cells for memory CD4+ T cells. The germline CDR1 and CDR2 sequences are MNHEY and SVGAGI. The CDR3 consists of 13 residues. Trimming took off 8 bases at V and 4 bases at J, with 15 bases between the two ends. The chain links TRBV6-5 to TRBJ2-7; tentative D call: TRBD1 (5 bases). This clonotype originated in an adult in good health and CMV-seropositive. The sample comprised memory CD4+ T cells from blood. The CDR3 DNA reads TGTGCCAGCGCAGGGTTTTCAGGTTACGAGCAGTACTTC. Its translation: CASAGFSGYEQYF.